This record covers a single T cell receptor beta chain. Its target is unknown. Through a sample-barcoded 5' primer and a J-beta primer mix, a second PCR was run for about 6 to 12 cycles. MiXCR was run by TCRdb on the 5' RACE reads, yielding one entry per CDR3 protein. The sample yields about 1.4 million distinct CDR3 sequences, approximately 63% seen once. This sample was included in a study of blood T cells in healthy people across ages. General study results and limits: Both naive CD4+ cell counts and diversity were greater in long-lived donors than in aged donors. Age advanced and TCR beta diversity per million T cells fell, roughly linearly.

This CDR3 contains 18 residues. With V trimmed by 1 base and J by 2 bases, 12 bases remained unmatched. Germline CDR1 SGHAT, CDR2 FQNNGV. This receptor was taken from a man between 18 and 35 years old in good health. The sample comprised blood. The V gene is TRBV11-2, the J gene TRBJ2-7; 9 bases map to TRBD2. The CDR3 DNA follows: TGTGCCAGCAGCTTAGGGAGACTAGCGGTGAGCCTTACCTACGAGCAGTACTTC. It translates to CASSLGRLAVSLTYEQYF.